The 27 T cell receptor beta chains presented below share a single source sample, sequenced in a study of cytomegalovirus exposure and HLA in healthy donors. Primers for the PCR totalled 60 Vbeta and 13 Jbeta. Repertoires were generated with immunoSEQ multiplex PCR, while TCRdb's copy carries only in-frame clones and drops some. This table holds about 130,000 clones, approximately 74% found once. Specimen: PBMCs. The source is a man aged 18 to 29 in good health and CMV-seropositive.

The J gene is TRBJ1-2, the V gene TRBV5-6; D perhaps matches TRBD1 (6 bases). This CDR3 is built from 14 residues. With 3 bases removed from V and 8 bases from J, the gap between germline ends came to 17 bases. CDR1 is SGHDT, CDR2 YYEEEE, per germline. The CDR3 here is CASSSPNRAGGYTF. The CDR3 DNA follows: TGTGCCAGCAGCTCCCCGAACAGGGCAGGCGGCTACACCTTC.

The chain combines TRBV5-1 with TRBJ2-2, with D perhaps matching TRBD1 (6 bases). Per the germline V gene, CDR1 is SGHRS and CDR2 is YFSETQ. CDR3 length: 17 residues. V was trimmed by 0 bases and J by 7 bases, leaving 19 bases between them. The CDR3 DNA follows: TGCGCCAGCAGCTTGGACTTGAGGGGGAGCTATGGCGGGGAGCTGTTTTTT. This encodes CASSLDLRGSYGGELFF.

This clone came up a few times. The chain combines TRBV10-2 with TRBJ1-2; 7 bases fit TRBD1. Germline V lookup: CDR1 WSHSY, CDR2 SAAADI. V lost 3 bases to trimming and J lost 4 bases; unmatched junction nucleotides: 5. The CDR3 contains 14 residues. CDR3 DNA: TGCGCCAGCAGTGAAAGGGGGCCGGGCTATGGCTACACCTTC. Its translation: CASSERGPGYGYTF.

The J gene is TRBJ1-1, the V gene TRBV28, with 7 bases aligning to TRBD1. CDR1 MDHEN and CDR2 SYDVKM come from the germline V gene. CDR3 length: 15 residues. V dropped 3 bases and J dropped 3; count of bases not matched to a gene: 7. CDR3 residues: CASSFMGRGDTEAFF. The CDR3 coding sequence is TGTGCCAGCAGTTTCATGGGCAGGGGGGACACTGAAGCTTTCTTT.

Only a few counts were recorded for this clone. The rearrangement joins TRBV27 to TRBJ1-6; 8 bases agree with TRBD1. V was pared by 1 base and J by 7 bases, with 3 bases of the junction left unmatched. CDR3 length: 15 residues. In germline, CDR1 is MNHEY, CDR2 SMNVEV (reference sequence). The CDR3 spells CASSLYRGGNSPLHF. DNA for the CDR3: TGTGCCAGCAGTTTATACAGGGGGGGAAATTCACCCCTCCACTTT.

This clone showed up just a few times. V gene TRBV4-1 combines with J gene TRBJ2-3; TRBD2 is a possible D gene (6 bases). The CDR3 contains 13 residues. V lost 1 base and J 5 bases, leaving 7 bases between the germline ends. CDR1 is MGHRA and CDR2 is YSYEKL in the germline V gene. CDR3 in amino acids: CASSQGRVDTQYF. The CDR3 region has the DNA TGCGCCAGCAGCCAAGGGAGGGTAGATACGCAGTATTTT.

This clone was picked up a small number of times. The chain carries TRBV2 and TRBJ2-3; possible D gene TRBD2, 5 bases. With 7 bases removed from V and 4 bases from J, the gap between germline ends came to 24 bases. The germline V gene has CDR1 SNHLY and CDR2 FYNNEI. The CDR3 is 17 residues long. Here the CDR3 DNA reads TGTGCCAGCACCCCCCGGATGGCTAGAGGGCTGGCAGATACGCAGTATTTT. Translation gives CASTPRMARGLADTQYF.

This clone was seen more than once but under ten times. The chain combines TRBV15 with TRBJ1-2, with 8 bases aligning to TRBD1. Germline CDR1 LNHNV, CDR2 YYDKDF (reference sequence). V trimming: 5 bases; J trimming: 4 bases; junction bases outside the gene matches: 3. The CDR3 extends over 13 amino acids. The CDR3 loop is CATSVDRVYGYTF. The CDR3 nucleotides are TGTGCCACCAGCGTGGACAGGGTCTATGGCTACACCTTC.

This clone was seen a single time. The genes are TRBV9 and TRBJ2-7; TRBD1 matches 10 bases. This CDR3 contains 15 residues. Trimming removed 0 bases from V and 2 bases from J; junction bases left unmatched: 2. Germline CDR1 reads SGDLS; CDR2 reads YYNGEE. The DNA for the CDR3 is TGTGCCAGCAGCGTAGCAGGGACAGGGGCCTACGAGCAGTACTTC. Protein: CASSVAGTGAYEQYF.

The rearrangement uses TRBV28 and TRBJ2-2; TRBD2 aligns across 12 bases. After removal of 6 bases from V and 4 bases from J, the junction contained 0 bases not matched to a gene. The CDR3 contains 14 residues. Germline V lookup: CDR1 MDHEN, CDR2 SYDVKM. The CDR3 here is CASRLAGGTGELFF. The CDR3 region has the DNA TGTGCCAGCAGACTAGCGGGGGGCACCGGGGAGCTGTTTTTT.

This clone has more than one count but fewer than ten. The chain is built from TRBV6-5 and TRBJ2-5; 11 nucleotides agree with TRBD2. V lost 2 bases to trimming and J lost 2 bases; unmatched junction nucleotides: 1. The CDR3 is 15 residues long. In germline, CDR1 is MNHEY, CDR2 SVGAGI. DNA for the CDR3: TGTGCCAGCAGTTACACTAGCGGGGGTCAAGAGACCCAGTACTTC. Translated: CASSYTSGGQETQYF.

The V gene is TRBV13, the J gene TRBJ2-1, with D maybe TRBD1 (5 bases). There are 12 residues in the CDR3. Germline CDR1 reads PRHDT; CDR2 reads FYEKMQ (reference sequence). The V end lost 5 bases, the J end lost 10 bases, and 12 bases lay between the germline ends. CDR3 region: CASSQKQGEQFF. CDR3 DNA sequence: TGTGCCAGCAGCCAAAAGCAGGGAGAGCAGTTCTTC.

This clone was recorded a few times. The gene calls are TRBV9 and TRBJ2-1; D is unclear. The CDR3 totals 16 residues. V dropped 0 bases and J dropped 3 bases, with 13 bases sitting between them. Germline V gives CDR1 SGDLS, CDR2 YYNGEE. The CDR3 region has the DNA TGTGCCAGCAGCGTAGCAAGAGGATTCGACTACAATGAGCAGTTCTTC. It yields the protein CASSVARGFDYNEQFF.

J is TRBJ2-3 and V is TRBV7-9, with 16 nucleotides matching TRBD2. The CDR3 totals 18 residues. Germline-derived CDR1 and CDR2 are SEHNR and FQNEAQ (reference sequence). Trimming removed 2 bases from V and 6 bases from J; junction bases left unmatched: 8. In DNA, the CDR3 is TGTGCCAGCAGCTTACCGGGACTAGCGGGGGGGCTGCCCGATACGCAGTATTTT. It translates to CASSLPGLAGGLPDTQYF. The full variable domain, in which reference TRBV7-9 and TRBJ2-3 provide the parts outside the CDR3, is DTGVSQNPRHKITKRGQNVTFRCDPISEHNRLYWYRQTLGQGPEFLTYFQNEAQLEKSRLLSDRFSAERPKGSFSTLEIQRTEQGDSAMYLCASSLPGLAGGLPDTQYFGPGTRLTVL.

V is TRBV4-1 and J is TRBJ1-1; 8 bases agree with TRBD1. The CDR3 is 17 residues long. V was pared by 0 bases and J by 0 bases, with 6 bases of the junction left unmatched. Germline assignment: CDR1 MGHRA and CDR2 YSYEKL. This CDR3 is CASSQDPRQGMNTEAFF. CDR3 bases: TGCGCCAGCAGCCAAGATCCGAGACAGGGGATGAACACTGAAGCTTTCTTT.

The sample holds one count of this clone. The V call is TRBV6-6, the J call TRBJ2-3, with D unresolved. The V end lost 2 bases, the J end lost 4 bases, and 10 bases lay between the germline ends. The CDR3 has 14 amino acids. CDR1 is MNHNY, CDR2 SVGAGI, per germline (reference sequence). The CDR3 nucleotides are TGTGCCAGCAGTTACGCTACAGTATCAGATACGCAGTATTTT. Its protein product is CASSYATVSDTQYF.

This chain connects TRBV14 to TRBJ2-5; TRBD2 might be the D (7 bases). The germline CDR1 and CDR2 sequences are SGHDN and FVKESK. V lost 4 bases and J 1 base, leaving 16 bases between the germline ends. This CDR3 is built from 16 residues. CDR3 DNA: TGTGCCAGCAGCCTCCTAAGAGGGGGGGGCCAAGAGACCCAGTACTTC. Translating it yields CASSLLRGGGQETQYF.

V usage is TRBV19 and J usage is TRBJ1-4, with TRBD1 matching 10 bases. V lost 4 bases, J lost 8 bases, and 4 bases stayed unmatched. Germline V gives CDR1 LNHDA, CDR2 SQIVND (reference sequence). The length of the CDR3 is 14 residues. CDR3 amino acids: CASSTTGGGEKLFF. CDR3 nucleotides: TGTGCCAGTAGTACGACAGGGGGCGGCGAAAAACTGTTTTTT.

The chain is built from TRBV5-1 and TRBJ2-7, with a weak D call TRBD2 (5 bases). V shed 0 bases and J shed 4 bases, with 11 bases lying between them. The CDR3 runs 14 residues. Germline V gives CDR1 SGHRS, CDR2 YFSETQ. DNA for the CDR3: TGCGCCAGCAGCTTGGCCCCGGCGGGTTACGAGCAGTACTTC. It translates to CASSLAPAGYEQYF.

The CDR3 here is CSAGDNPYEQYF. CDR3 nucleotide sequence: TGCAGCGCCGGGGACAACCCTTACGAGCAGTACTTC. The chain couples TRBV29-1 to TRBJ2-7, with TRBD1 as a possible D gene (6 bases). This CDR3 contains 12 residues. Per the germline V gene, CDR1 is SQVTM and CDR2 is ANQGSEA. With 7 bases removed from V and 4 bases from J, the gap between germline ends came to 14 bases.

This clone showed up just once. J is TRBJ2-1 and V is TRBV5-1; D gene ambiguous. The V end lost 0 bases, the J end lost 0 bases, and 10 bases lay between the germline ends. This CDR3 spans 16 amino acids. CDR1 is SGHRS, CDR2 YFSETQ, per germline. CDR3 sequence (DNA): TGCGCCAGCAGCTTGGCGCCAAAGAGCTCCTACAATGAGCAGTTCTTC. This encodes CASSLAPKSSYNEQFF.

V is TRBV9 and J is TRBJ2-5, with TRBD1 matching 7 bases. The CDR3 runs to 15 residues. V shed 4 bases and J 3 bases; nucleotides not matched to a gene: 9. The V gene's germline CDR1 is SGDLS and CDR2 YYNGEE. The CDR3 is CASSISGGLEETQYF. CDR3 in DNA: TGTGCCAGCAGCATCTCAGGGGGTTTAGAAGAGACCCAGTACTTC.

The chain uses TRBV28 and TRBJ2-7; a weak D match, TRBD1 (6 bases). Germline lookup yields CDR1 MDHEN and CDR2 SYDVKM. V was trimmed by 3 bases and J by 0 bases, leaving 6 bases between them. The CDR3 consists of 13 residues. The DNA of the CDR3 is TGTGCCAGCAGTTTCAGGGGCTCCTACGAGCAGTACTTC. Translation: CASSFRGSYEQYF.

This clone was observed a handful of times. V gene TRBV4-2 combines with J gene TRBJ2-1; 8 nucleotides agree with TRBD1. With 5 bases clipped from V and 7 bases from J, the junction kept 7 bases outside the gene matches. This CDR3 has 14 amino acids. CDR1 is LGHNA, CDR2 YNFKEQ, per germline. CDR3 amino acids: CASSGNRGWNEQFF. The CDR3 DNA reads as TGTGCCAGCAGCGGTAACAGGGGGTGGAATGAGCAGTTCTTC.

The rearrangement links TRBV19 to TRBJ1-4; D remains ambiguous. V was pared by 8 bases and J by 3 bases, with 16 bases between. The germline V gene has CDR1 LNHDA and CDR2 SQIVND (reference sequence). This CDR3 is built from 15 residues. The CDR3 sequence: CASRPMSRANEKLFF. The DNA for the CDR3 is TGTGCCAGTCGCCCCATGTCTCGGGCTAATGAAAAACTGTTTTTT.

This sequence joins TRBV5-1 and TRBJ1-5, with 8 bases lining up with TRBD1. Trimming removed 4 bases from V and 2 bases from J; junction bases left unmatched: 2. This CDR3 spans 14 amino acids. Germline values: CDR1 SGHRS, CDR2 YFSETQ. This chain's CDR3 is CASSTTGGNQPQHF. The CDR3 DNA follows: TGCGCCAGCAGCACGACAGGGGGCAATCAGCCCCAGCATTTT.

The chain is built from TRBV10-3 and TRBJ2-7; weak D call: TRBD1 (6 bases). The CDR3 extends over 13 amino acids. Germline assignment: CDR1 ENHRY and CDR2 SYGVKD. V was shortened by 10 bases and J by 5 bases, with 18 bases between the two germline ends. The CDR3 region is CATPTGTKDEQYF. As DNA, the CDR3 is TGTGCCACCCCAACCGGGACAAAGGACGAGCAGTACTTC.